This T cell receptor (beta chain) was retrieved from a study of PD-L1 blockade in urothelial cancer. Study information: Each patient had 0 to 3 earlier chemotherapy regimens. Reported median T cell count for blood samples was around 140,000. Blood analysis was done at 3 weeks (second dose) and 6 weeks after treatment began.

Data came from immunoSEQ multiplex PCR; TCRdb stores just in-frame clones and leaves some out. In the table there are about 90,000 clones, more than 90% of which are singletons. Sample contribution per patient ranged from 1 to 8, covering pretreatment and on-treatment. CDR1 is SGHTA and CDR2 is FQGTGA in the germline V gene. The CDR3 totals 14 residues. Trimming stripped 5 bases from V and 1 base from J, with 12 bases between. This clonotype was sampled from a man in his 60s with urothelial cancer. Sequencing was performed on PBMCs, taken around atezolizumab (anti-PD-L1) treatment. The chain carries TRBV7-3 and TRBJ2-7; tentative D call: TRBD2 (5 bases). The CDR3 is CASSPNSGSYEQYF. Written as DNA, the CDR3 is TGTGCCAGCAGCCCCAATTCGGGATCCTACGAGCAGTACTTC.